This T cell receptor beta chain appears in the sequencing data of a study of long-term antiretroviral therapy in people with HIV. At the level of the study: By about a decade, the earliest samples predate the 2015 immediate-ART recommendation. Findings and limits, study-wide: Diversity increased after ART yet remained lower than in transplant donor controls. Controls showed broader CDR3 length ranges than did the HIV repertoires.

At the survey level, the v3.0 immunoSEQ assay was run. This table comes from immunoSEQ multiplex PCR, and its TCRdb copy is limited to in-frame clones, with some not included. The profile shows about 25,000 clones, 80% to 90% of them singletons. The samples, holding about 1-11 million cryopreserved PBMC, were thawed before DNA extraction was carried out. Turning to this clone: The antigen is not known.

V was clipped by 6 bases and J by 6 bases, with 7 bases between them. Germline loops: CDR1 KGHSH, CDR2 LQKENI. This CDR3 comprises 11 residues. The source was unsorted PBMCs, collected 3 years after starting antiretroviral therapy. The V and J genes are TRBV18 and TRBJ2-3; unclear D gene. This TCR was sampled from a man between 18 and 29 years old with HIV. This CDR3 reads CASSKGDTQYF. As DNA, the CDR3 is TGTGCCAGCTCGAAAGGGGATACGCAGTATTTT.